This T cell receptor (beta chain) stems from a study of CD8+CD57+ T cells in acquired aplastic anemia. With respect to this clonotype: At one of its ends the junction is not consistent with the germline gene, which may arise from a read error.

Flow cytometry had shown expanded CD8+CD57+ cells in the patients chosen for sequencing. Template material for TCR beta VDJ and CDR3 profiling consisted of genomic DNA. One entry per CDR3 protein results from TCRdb running MiXCR on the reads. The repertoire holds around 220,000 distinct CDR3 sequences, with approximately 51% as singletons. CDR3 length: 14 amino acids. Germline CDR1 is MNHEY and CDR2 is SVGAGI. The TCR sequence derives from a human donor with aplastic anemia. This chain connects TRBV6-5 to TRBJ1-1; TRBD1 might be the D (5 bases). Sequencing was done on a sample of sorted CD4+, CD8+, or CD8+CD57+ T cells (not recorded which) from PBMCs. CDR3 nucleotides: TGTGCCAGCAGTTACACGGGACGGAACACTGGAGCTTTCTTT. As protein: CASSYTGRNTGAFF.